This T cell receptor (beta chain) was recovered during a study of response to subunit inactivated influenza vaccine. Overall study findings and caveats: The authors proposed limited new T cell recruitment per seasonal influenza vaccination.

Concerning this clonotype itself: Its target is not known.

TCRdb reanalysed the RT-PCR reads using MiXCR and keeps one entry per CDR3 protein. Of a few hundred thousand distinct CDR3 sequences detected, 14% appear once; the ten largest clones hold 11%. This material consisted of PBMCs from blood, taken 11 to 12 days after vaccination. The sequence derives from a man aged 50-59 years who received an inactivated influenza vaccine.

The CDR3 loop reads CASSLGTGPTDLEGYTF. The DNA for the CDR3 is TGCGCCAGCAGCTTGGGGACAGGGCCTACAGACCTGGAGGGCTACACCTTC. The chain has TRBV5-1 and TRBJ1-2; TRBD1 matches 8 bases. Germline loops: CDR1 SGHRS, CDR2 YFSETQ. Trimming cost V 0 bases and J 8 bases; bases outside gene matches: 15. This CDR3 region has 17 residues.